Each of the 18 T cell receptor beta chains below was sequenced from the same sample in a study of T cell changes during pregnancy in multiple sclerosis. Only in-frame clones appear in the TCRdb table, and some are missing; sequencing was by immunoSEQ multiplex PCR. This repertoire shows more than 95,000 clones, almost 95% found once; its top ten account for around 0.92%. Sample: peripheral blood, taken after pregnancy. The receptors originated from a female donor with multiple sclerosis, enrolled in a pregnancy study.

V usage is TRBV4-2 and J usage is TRBJ2-7, with 9 positions matching TRBD2. V shed 0 bases and J 6 bases; nucleotides not matched to a gene: 9. The length of the CDR3 is 16 residues. Germline lookup yields CDR1 LGHNA and CDR2 YNFKEQ. The CDR3 DNA reads as TGTGCCAGCAGCCAAGAAAATGCGGGAGGGCCCGGCGAGCAGTACTTC. It is translated as CASSQENAGGPGEQYF.

This rearrangement joins TRBV7-8 to TRBJ1-2, with 8 bases matching TRBD1. The CDR3 is 14 residues long. V shed 5 bases and J 5 bases; nucleotides not matched to a gene: 7. The germline V gene has CDR1 SGHVS and CDR2 FQNEAQ. Written as DNA, the CDR3 is TGTGCCAGCAGCCCCCGGACAGGGAGGTATGGCTACACCTTC. Protein sequence: CASSPRTGRYGYTF.

The chain has TRBV30 and TRBJ2-5, with D possibly being TRBD2 (6 bases). V lost 4 bases and J 5 bases, leaving 20 bases between the germline ends. The length of the CDR3 is 15 residues. Per germline, CDR1 GTSNPN and CDR2 SVGIG (reference sequence). CDR3 sequence (DNA): TGTGCCTGGAAGCGGGCAGGGTCCAGCGGCGAGACCCAGTACTTC. It yields the protein CAWKRAGSSGETQYF.

V is TRBV19 and J is TRBJ2-2; D is undetermined. Trimming removed 3 bases at V and 4 bases at J, with 12 bases between. The V gene's germline CDR1 is LNHDA and CDR2 SQIVND (reference sequence). The CDR3 runs 15 residues. CDR3 sequence: CASSISPVPTGELFF. The CDR3 DNA is TGTGCCAGTAGTATTTCCCCAGTCCCCACCGGGGAGCTGTTTTTT.

The rearrangement uses TRBV6-1 and TRBJ1-5, with 10 bases that match TRBD1. V lost 5 bases and J lost 9; bases outside the gene matches: 10. The germline CDR1 and CDR2 sequences are MNHNS and SASEGT. This CDR3 contains 15 residues. CDR3: CASSSRDRGSGPQHF. For the CDR3, the DNA is TGTGCCAGCAGTTCACGGGACAGGGGCTCAGGGCCCCAGCATTTT.

This chain uses TRBV6-1 with TRBJ1-4; D remains ambiguous. CDR3 length: 13 amino acids. V shed 4 bases and J shed 4 bases, with 7 bases lying between them. Germline values: CDR1 MNHNS, CDR2 SASEGT. CDR3 nucleotides: TGTGCCAGCAGTGGAGGGTATAATGAAAAACTGTTTTTT. Protein sequence: CASSGGYNEKLFF.

The chain is built from TRBV12-5 and TRBJ1-1; D perhaps matches TRBD1 (5 bases). Trimming stripped 8 bases from V and 5 bases from J, with 12 bases between. The CDR3 extends over 12 amino acids. Germline V gene sequence: CDR1 LGHNT, CDR2 FRNRAP. The CDR3 DNA reads as TGTGCTAGTAAGGGGTTGGGGACTGAAGCTTTCTTT. It translates to CASKGLGTEAFF.

The chain employs TRBV28 and TRBJ1-5, with 7 bases that match TRBD1. Germline CDR1 reads MDHEN; CDR2 reads SYDVKM. This CDR3 has 16 residues. The V segment lost 6 bases and the J segment 0 bases; nucleotides outside the gene matches: 8. This CDR3 is CASSRGQANSNQPQHF. CDR3 DNA sequence: TGTGCCAGCAGCCGCGGACAGGCTAATAGCAATCAGCCCCAGCATTTT.

The rearrangement joins TRBV7-7 to TRBJ2-5; 8 bases align to TRBD2. The J segment lost 2 bases and the V segment lost 5 bases, leaving 13 bases of the junction unmatched. Germline lookup yields CDR1 SSHAT and CDR2 FNYEAQ (reference sequence). The CDR3 spans 17 residues. The DNA of the CDR3 is TGTGCCAGCAGCCCAGGCGGAGCGGGGGCCCTTCAAGAGACCCAGTACTTC. Translating it yields CASSPGGAGALQETQYF. Supplemented by reference TRBV7-7 and TRBJ2-5, the full variable domain reads GAGVSQSPRYKVTKRGQDVTLRCDPISSHATLYWYQQALGQGPEFLTYFNYEAQPDKSGLPSDRFSAERPEGSISTLTIQRTEQRDSAMYRCASSPGGAGALQETQYFGPGTRLLVL.

The chain combines TRBV9 with TRBJ2-5; 10 bases map to TRBD1. The V gene end was trimmed by 3 bases and the J gene end by 5 bases; junction bases not matched to a gene: 7. The CDR3 runs to 15 residues. Germline CDR1 SGDLS, CDR2 YYNGEE. The CDR3 nucleotides are TGTGCCAGCAGCGCCGGACAGGGGGTAGGGGAGACCCAGTACTTC. Translation: CASSAGQGVGETQYF.

V is TRBV11-2 and J is TRBJ2-7; 7 bases line up with TRBD1. The V gene end was trimmed by 5 bases and the J gene end by 0 bases; junction bases not matched to a gene: 4. The CDR3 loop spans 14 amino acids. Germline CDR1 reads SGHAT; CDR2 reads FQNNGV. CDR3 nucleotides: TGTGCCAGCAGCCGACAGGGCTACTCCTACGAGCAGTACTTC. It codes for CASSRQGYSYEQYF.

V gene TRBV19 combines with J gene TRBJ2-1, with 7 bases aligning to TRBD1. Germline V lookup: CDR1 LNHDA, CDR2 SQIVND (reference sequence). V was pared by 3 bases and J by 0 bases, with 5 bases of the junction left unmatched. There are 16 residues in the CDR3. CDR3 residues: CASSIRDRASYNEQFF. CDR3 bases: TGTGCCAGTAGTATTCGCGACAGGGCCTCCTACAATGAGCAGTTCTTC.

This clone was counted once. The CDR3 DNA follows: TGCAGTGCCTCCCCTTTGGAGACCCAGTACTTC. It codes for CSASPLETQYF. The rearrangement joins TRBV20-1 to TRBJ2-5; D is unresolved. The germline V gene has CDR1 DFQATT and CDR2 SNEGSKA (reference sequence). The V gene lost 6 bases and the J gene lost 5 bases, with 10 bases spanning the gap. CDR3 length: 11 amino acids.

The V and J genes are TRBV7-8 and TRBJ2-3; tentatively, D is TRBD2 (5 bases). Trimming pared 3 bases from V and 5 bases from J, leaving 18 bases between. The germline CDR1 and CDR2 sequences are SGHVS and FQNEAQ. The CDR3 loop spans 16 amino acids. The CDR3 protein is CASSFRRGGLGDTQYF. The CDR3 nucleotides are TGTGCCAGCAGCTTTAGACGGGGTGGGCTGGGAGATACGCAGTATTTT.

The chain employs TRBV5-8 and TRBJ2-5; 12 nucleotides line up with TRBD2. CDR1 is SGHTS, CDR2 YDEGEE, per germline. This CDR3 has 17 amino acids. Trimming removed 4 bases from V and 5 bases from J; junction bases left unmatched: 12. The chain's CDR3 is CASSRGLAGWGGETQYF. Written as DNA, the CDR3 is TGTGCCAGCAGCCGCGGACTAGCGGGATGGGGAGGGGAGACCCAGTACTTC.

In its sample, this clone was seen a few times. The chain is built from TRBV28 and TRBJ2-2, with D perhaps matching TRBD2 (6 bases). The V end lost 1 base, the J end lost 0 bases, and 9 bases lay between the germline ends. Germline loops: CDR1 MDHEN, CDR2 SYDVKM. The CDR3 totals 16 residues. CDR3 bases: TGTGCCAGCAGTTTATTGGGCGGGGCGAACACCGGGGAGCTGTTTTTT. Encoded protein: CASSLLGGANTGELFF.

Note on this clone: An end of the junction does not agree with germline; a read error may underlie this. Other DNA sequences within the sample encode an identical CDR3. This chain joins TRBV10-2 and TRBJ1-1; D is undetermined. CDR1 WSHSY and CDR2 SAAADI come from the germline V gene. The CDR3 contains 12 residues. CDR3 coding DNA: TGCGCCAGCAGTGGAGGGAACACTGAGGCTTTCTTT. It specifies CASSGGNTEAFF.

This chain joins TRBV5-4 and TRBJ2-5, with TRBD2 matching over 10 bases. The germline CDR1 and CDR2 sequences are SGHNT and YYREEE (reference sequence). The V and J ends lost 5 bases and 4 bases, in that order; junction bases with no gene match: 5. The CDR3 spans 14 residues. The CDR3 loop reads CASSPRTSGETQYF. CDR3 coding DNA: TGTGCCAGCAGTCCTCGGACTAGCGGAGAGACCCAGTACTTC.